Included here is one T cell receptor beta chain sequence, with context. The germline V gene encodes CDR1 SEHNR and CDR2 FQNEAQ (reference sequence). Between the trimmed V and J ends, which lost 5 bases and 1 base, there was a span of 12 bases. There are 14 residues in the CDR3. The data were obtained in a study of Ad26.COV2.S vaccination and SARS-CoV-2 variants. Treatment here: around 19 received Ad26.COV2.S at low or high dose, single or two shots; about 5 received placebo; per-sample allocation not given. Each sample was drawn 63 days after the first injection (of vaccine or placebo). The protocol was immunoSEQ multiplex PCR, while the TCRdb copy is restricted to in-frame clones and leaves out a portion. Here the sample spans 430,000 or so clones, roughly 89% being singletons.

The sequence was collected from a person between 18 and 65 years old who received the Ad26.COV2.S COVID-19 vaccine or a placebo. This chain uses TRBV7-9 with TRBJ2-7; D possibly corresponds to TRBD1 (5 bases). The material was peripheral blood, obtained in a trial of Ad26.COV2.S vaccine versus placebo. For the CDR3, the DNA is TGTGCCAGCAGCCCTCGACAGAGTTCCTACGAGCAGTACTTC. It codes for CASSPRQSSYEQYF. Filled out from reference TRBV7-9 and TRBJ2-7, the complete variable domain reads DTGVSQNPRHKITKRGQNVTFRCDPISEHNRLYWYRQTLGQGPEFLTYFQNEAQLEKSRLLSDRFSAERPKGSFSTLEIQRTEQGDSAMYLCASSPRQSSYEQYFGPGTRLTVT.